The 30 T cell receptor beta chains presented below share a single source sample, sequenced in a study of beta chain features in type 1 diabetes. Expressed TCRB transcripts were sequenced after all isolated RNA was converted to cDNA. Sequenced by immunoSEQ multiplex PCR; TCRdb stores in-frame clones only, minus some. The sample lists 350,000 to 450,000 clones, more than 13% occurring once. The sequenced material came from naive CD4+ T cells from blood. All receptors derive from a woman aged 18-29 years in good health.

The chain recombines TRBV6-4 with TRBJ2-1; 12 positions match TRBD2. The CDR3 runs to 15 residues. Germline V gene data show CDR1 as MRHNA and CDR2 as SNTAGT. V shed 2 bases and J 9 bases; nucleotides not matched to a gene: 5. The DNA for the CDR3 is TGTGCCAGCAGTGACCTGACTAGCGGGAGAAGTGAGCAGTTCTTC. Residues: CASSDLTSGRSEQFF.

CDR3 loop: CASSYSTGLKQPQHF. DNA for the CDR3: TGTGCCAGCAGCTATTCTACAGGGCTGAAGCAGCCCCAGCATTTT. V usage is TRBV7-2 and J usage is TRBJ1-5, with D possibly matching TRBD1 (6 bases). The CDR3 is 15 residues long. Trimming cost V 4 bases and J 7 bases, with 17 bases left between them. Germline V gene sequence: CDR1 SGHTA, CDR2 FQGNSA.

This clone was counted only a few times. This sequence joins TRBV7-9 and TRBJ1-4; tentatively, D is TRBD1 (6 bases). Deletions cut 5 bases from V and 7 bases from J, with 17 bases between. Germline V gene lookup returns CDR1 SEHNR and CDR2 FQNEAQ (reference sequence). This CDR3 comprises 15 residues. The CDR3 spells CASSLFDRTGEKLFF. CDR3 in DNA: TGTGCCAGCAGCCTGTTCGACAGGACGGGTGAAAAACTGTTTTTT.

V is TRBV27 and J is TRBJ2-1, with D perhaps TRBD1 (5 bases). Trimming removed 4 bases from V and 9 bases from J, with 7 bases in between. The V gene's germline CDR1 is MNHEY and CDR2 SMNVEV (reference sequence). The CDR3 has 11 residues. CDR3 sequence reads: CASSYQGEQFF. The CDR3 nucleotides are TGTGCCAGCAGTTACCAGGGTGAGCAGTTCTTC.

This clone was counted between two and nine times. The chain couples TRBV30 to TRBJ1-2; D might be TRBD1 (6 bases). Trimming removed 5 bases from V and 8 bases from J, with 21 bases in between. This CDR3 comprises 14 residues. CDR1 and CDR2 from the germline V gene are GTSNPN and SVGIG (reference sequence). The CDR3: CAWGSFRGPRGYTF. CDR3 sequence (DNA): TGTGCCTGGGGCAGCTTCAGGGGTCCTCGCGGCTACACCTTC.

Worth noting for this clone: It is unclear where the CDR3 begins or ends on the DNA, so no DNA is shown, and the CDR3 is as TCRdb lists it. Other DNA sequences in the same sample also yield this CDR3. The chain links TRBV7-8 to TRBJ1-2; the listed D gene, TRBD1, was not tested against the DNA. The CDR3 is 14 residues long, ends included. The germline V gene has CDR1 SGHVS and CDR2 FQNEAQ. The CDR3 sequence: CASSFGQGNYGYTF.

This clone was seen a handful of times. The rearrangement joins TRBV28 to TRBJ2-7, with D possibly matching TRBD1 (7 bases). V was cut by 7 bases and J by 6 bases, with 28 bases left in between. From germline, CDR1 is MDHEN and CDR2 SYDVKM. The CDR3 covers 17 residues. The CDR3 region has the DNA TGTGCCAGCAAATACACTACAGGGGAGGTGAGAGGACTCGAGCAGTACTTC. Translating gives CASKYTTGEVRGLEQYF.

The CDR3 bases are TGTGCTAGTGGCACCAGCGGGGTGGCCTACAATGAGCAGTTCTTC. Its protein product is CASGTSGVAYNEQFF. This sequence joins TRBV12-5 and TRBJ2-1; 7 bases fit TRBD2. V lost 6 bases to trimming and J lost 2 bases; unmatched junction nucleotides: 7. CDR3 size: 15 residues. Germline CDR1 LGHNT, CDR2 FRNRAP.

V usage is TRBV6-1 and J usage is TRBJ2-4; a possible D gene is TRBD2 (5 bases). The germline V gene has CDR1 MNHNS and CDR2 SASEGT. The CDR3 consists of 13 residues. The V and J ends lost 11 bases and 3 bases respectively, with 14 bases between them. The CDR3, as DNA: TGTGCCGGCGGGTCCGATGGCAAAAACATTCAGTACTTC. This encodes CAGGSDGKNIQYF.

The chain recombines TRBV28 with TRBJ1-2; possible D gene TRBD1, 5 bases. Germline-derived CDR1 and CDR2 are MDHEN and SYDVKM. The CDR3 length is 13 residues. With 3 bases removed from V and 5 bases from J, the gap between germline ends came to 10 bases. CDR3 sequence (DNA): TGTGCCAGCAGTTTTCACAGGATGTATGGCTACACCTTC. Its protein product is CASSFHRMYGYTF.

The CDR3 protein is CASSVRQGPYNEQFF. The CDR3 DNA follows: TGTGCCAGCAGCGTTAGACAGGGCCCCTACAATGAGCAGTTCTTC. This chain uses TRBV5-4 with TRBJ2-1; 7 positions match TRBD1. CDR1 is SGHNT, CDR2 YYREEE, per germline (reference sequence). This CDR3 spans 15 amino acids. With V trimmed by 4 bases and J by 2 bases, 6 bases remained unmatched. The variable domain in full, with the rest retrieved from reference TRBV5-4 and TRBJ2-1, is ETGVTQSPTHLIKTRGQQVTLRCSSQSGHNTVSWYQQALGQGPQFIFQYYREEENGRGNFPPRFSGLQFPNYSSELNVNALELDDSALYLCASSVRQGPYNEQFFGPGTRLTVL.

This clone was detected only a few times. The gene calls are TRBV23-1 and TRBJ1-1; TRBD1 matches 7 bases. TRBV23-1 is known as an ORF, though its function is uncertain. V trimming: 9 bases; J trimming: 1 base; junction bases outside the gene matches: 11. This CDR3 contains 15 residues. In DNA form, the CDR3 reads TGCGCCAGTAAGGCTAGAGGACAGGCGAACACTGAAGCTTTCTTT. This gives the protein CASKARGQANTEAFF.

The chain carries TRBV29-1 and TRBJ2-7; 9 bases are a match to TRBD2. The CDR3 has 14 residues. The germline V gene encodes CDR1 SQVTM and CDR2 ANQGSEA. Trimming took 6 bases from V and 3 from J; bases not matched to a gene: 9. The CDR3 here is CSVAIGTSSYEQYF. Here the CDR3 DNA reads TGCAGCGTGGCGATCGGGACTAGCAGCTACGAGCAGTACTTC.

The chain recombines TRBV5-6 with TRBJ2-5; the match to TRBD2 covers 8 bases. V gave up 4 bases and J gave up 2 bases; unmatched junction bases: 10. Germline loops: CDR1 SGHDT, CDR2 YYEEEE. CDR3 length equals 16 residues. CDR3: CASSLPGLGIQETQYF. As DNA, the CDR3 is TGTGCCAGCAGCCTACCGGGACTAGGTATTCAAGAGACCCAGTACTTC.

This clone was picked up a small number of times. In nucleotides, the CDR3 is TGTGCCAGCAGCTTTGCAGGGGAGAAAAACATTCAGTACTTC. Its protein product is CASSFAGEKNIQYF. The V call is TRBV7-2, the J call TRBJ2-4, with D tentatively TRBD1 (6 bases). Trimming took off 3 bases at V and 4 bases at J, with 10 bases between the two ends. Germline V lookup: CDR1 SGHTA, CDR2 FQGNSA. This CDR3 contains 14 residues.

This clone was found a few times. J is TRBJ2-1 and V is TRBV7-9, with a tentative D call TRBD2 (5 bases). Germline CDR1 reads SEHNR; CDR2 reads FQNEAQ (reference sequence). The CDR3 consists of 13 residues. V was cut by 5 bases and J by 6 bases, with 11 bases left in between. CDR3 residues: CASSPAGFNEQFF. The DNA of the CDR3 is TGTGCCAGCAGCCCGGCGGGTTTCAATGAGCAGTTCTTC.

The V gene is TRBV14, the J gene TRBJ2-1; no clear D. In germline, CDR1 is SGHDN, CDR2 FVKESK. The CDR3 is 15 amino acids. V was shortened by 3 bases and J by 8 bases, with 17 bases between the two germline ends. Here the CDR3 reads CASSHGVSRGDEQFF. The DNA of the CDR3 is TGTGCCAGCAGCCACGGAGTATCGCGTGGCGATGAGCAGTTCTTC.

The chain couples TRBV19 to TRBJ1-5, with D perhaps TRBD1 (6 bases). The CDR3 covers 15 residues. V was trimmed by 3 bases and J by 0 bases, leaving 9 bases between them. In germline, CDR1 is LNHDA, CDR2 SQIVND (reference sequence). The CDR3 region is CASSIMGHSNQPQHF. The CDR3 nucleotides are TGTGCCAGTAGTATCATGGGACATAGCAATCAGCCCCAGCATTTT.

The chain combines TRBV15 with TRBJ2-6; D is undetermined. V was pared by 5 bases and J by 3 bases, with 8 bases between. The germline gives CDR1 LNHNV, CDR2 YYDKDF (reference sequence). The CDR3 totals 14 residues. The CDR3 spells CATSSLSGANVLTF. CDR3 bases: TGTGCCACCAGCTCCCTTAGTGGGGCCAACGTCCTGACTTTC. Full variable domain (outside the CDR3, taken from reference TRBV15 and TRBJ2-6): DAMVIQNPRYQVTQFGKPVTLSCSQTLNHNVMYWYQQKSSQAPKLLFHYYDKDFNNEADTPDNFQSRRPNTSFCFLDIRSPGLGDTAMYLCATSSLSGANVLTFGAGSRLTVL.

On this clone: Within the sample, other DNA sequences also encode this same CDR3. This chain uses TRBV18 with TRBJ2-3, with D unclear. Germline values: CDR1 KGHSH, CDR2 LQKENI. This CDR3 spans 13 amino acids. The ends were cut back, 4 bases at V and 0 bases at J, with 5 bases in the middle. The CDR3 loop is CASSLTSTDTQYF. The CDR3 DNA reads TGTGCCAGCTCACTCACTAGCACAGATACGCAGTATTTT.

In this sample, this clone turned up a few times. The chain has TRBV30 and TRBJ2-2; D is unresolved. The CDR3 is 14 amino acids. Trimming removed 2 bases from V and 1 base from J, with 8 bases in between. Germline V gives CDR1 GTSNPN, CDR2 SVGIG (reference sequence). The CDR3 nucleotides are TGTGCCTGGAGTCGAGACTGGAACACCGGGGAGCTGTTTTTT. The encoded protein is CAWSRDWNTGELFF. The complete variable domain, with remaining parts taken from reference TRBV30 and TRBJ2-2, reads SQTIHQWPATLVQPVGSPLSLECTVEGTSNPNLYWYRQAAGRGLQLLFYSVGIGQISSEVPQNLSASRPQDRQFILSSKKLLLSDSGFYLCAWSRDWNTGELFFGEGSRLTVL.

For the CDR3, the DNA is TGTGCCAGCAGCCGAAATCGGGGAGAGCAGTTCTTC. Protein product: CASSRNRGEQFF. The chain links TRBV7-9 to TRBJ2-1; the D gene is possibly TRBD2 (5 bases). CDR3 size: 12 residues. V lost 5 bases, J lost 10 bases, and 12 bases lay in between. CDR1 SEHNR and CDR2 FQNEAQ come from the germline V gene (reference sequence).

This rearrangement joins TRBV7-9 to TRBJ1-2; no reliable D call. The V gene lost 1 base and the J gene lost 5 bases, with 17 bases spanning the gap. The CDR3 runs 16 residues. Germline-derived CDR1 and CDR2 are SEHNR and FQNEAQ (reference sequence). The CDR3 sequence is CASSLDGVEGAYGYTF. The DNA for the CDR3 is TGTGCCAGCAGCTTAGACGGGGTTGAGGGAGCTTATGGCTACACCTTC.

The chain is built from TRBV9 and TRBJ2-1; D is uncertain. The germline gives CDR1 SGDLS, CDR2 YYNGEE. This CDR3 is built from 16 residues. V was pared by 3 bases and J by 0 bases, with 13 bases between. Here the CDR3 reads CASSAGDNFSYNEQFF. In DNA form, the CDR3 reads TGTGCCAGCAGCGCCGGCGACAATTTCTCCTACAATGAGCAGTTCTTC.

The CDR3 spells CASSLGDWSSYEQYF. In DNA form, the CDR3 reads TGTGCCAGCAGCTTAGGGGACTGGAGCTCCTACGAGCAGTACTTC. V is TRBV7-9 and J is TRBJ2-7; D possibly corresponds to TRBD2 (6 bases). Germline V gives CDR1 SEHNR, CDR2 FQNEAQ (reference sequence). This CDR3 is 15 amino acids long. The germline V and J ends were trimmed by 1 base and 0 bases, with 10 bases remaining between them. Combining the CDR3 with reference TRBV7-9 and TRBJ2-7 gives the whole variable domain DTGVSQNPRHKITKRGQNVTFRCDPISEHNRLYWYRQTLGQGPEFLTYFQNEAQLEKSRLLSDRFSAERPKGSFSTLEIQRTEQGDSAMYLCASSLGDWSSYEQYFGPGTRLTVT.

V is TRBV18 and J is TRBJ2-5, with no clear D. Germline V gene data show CDR1 as KGHSH and CDR2 as LQKENI. CDR3 length equals 15 residues. Trimming removed 0 bases from V and 4 bases from J, with 12 bases in between. This CDR3 reads CASSPPRGLGETQYF. The CDR3 DNA reads TGTGCCAGCTCACCACCAAGAGGTCTGGGAGAGACCCAGTACTTC.

This clone showed up just a few times. The J gene is TRBJ1-2, the V gene TRBV28; D perhaps matches TRBD1 (6 bases). CDR1 and CDR2 (germline): MDHEN, SYDVKM. V lost 2 bases and J 6 bases, leaving 16 bases between the germline ends. This CDR3 region has 15 residues. CDR3 coding DNA: TGTGCCAGCAGTTTAACCAAAGGGGGGGCGCATGGCTACACCTTC. It translates to CASSLTKGGAHGYTF.

The V call is TRBV29-1, the J call TRBJ2-7, with D possibly being TRBD2 (5 bases). The CDR3 extends over 13 amino acids. Germline assignment: CDR1 SQVTM and CDR2 ANQGSEA. V lost 3 bases, J lost 6 bases, and 15 bases lay in between. The CDR3 is CSVDGLGSSEQYF. The CDR3 DNA reads as TGCAGCGTTGACGGACTGGGTAGTTCCGAGCAGTACTTC.

A few counts support this clone. The rearrangement joins TRBV7-8 to TRBJ2-1, with TRBD2 matching 7 bases. Germline CDR1 is SGHVS and CDR2 is FQNEAQ. The CDR3 extends over 15 amino acids. Trimming took 5 bases from V and 0 from J; bases not matched to a gene: 4. The CDR3 DNA reads TGTGCCAGCAGCCCAGCGGGAAGCTCCTACAATGAGCAGTTCTTC. Translated, it gives CASSPAGSSYNEQFF. Supplemented by reference TRBV7-8 and TRBJ2-1, the full variable domain reads GAGVSQSPRYKVAKRGQDVALRCDPISGHVSLFWYQQALGQGPEFLTYFQNEAQLDKSGLPSDRFFAERPEGSVSTLKIQRTQQEDSAVYLCASSPAGSSYNEQFFGPGTRLTVL.

The V gene is TRBV21-1, the J gene TRBJ1-1. TRBV21-1 represents a pseudogene. This CDR3 spans 15 amino acids. CDR3 DNA: TGTACCAGCAGCCATGGGATCGGGCCAGGAGGTGAAGCTTTCTTT. It specifies CTSSHGIGPGGEAFF.